This T cell receptor beta chain stems from a study of T cells after somatic rescue of genetic block. This CDR3 has 11 residues. Germline V lookup: CDR1 MDHEN, CDR2 SYDVKM. Repertoires were generated with immunoSEQ multiplex PCR, while TCRdb's copy carries only in-frame clones and drops some. The repertoire holds over 14,000 clones, with about two thirds as singletons. This clone was seen once. J is TRBJ2-5 and V is TRBV28, with D unclear. The J call may be incorrect, as the DNA end agrees better with TRBJ2-7. This sequence originates from a boy aged 10-17 years. The sample consisted of peripheral blood mononuclear cells (PBMCs). CDR3 amino acids: CASRVANEQYF. In DNA form, the CDR3 reads TGTGCCAGCAGGGTGGCAAACGAGCAGTACTTC.